This T cell receptor beta chain was documented in a study of regulatory T cells in long-lasting Graves disease. Time point described: persistent/refractory GD, antithyroid drugs over 5 years with positive TRAb. There was RNA extracted from PBMCs, and the TCR library was made from it. By American Thyroid Association guidelines, Graves' disease was diagnosed in the cohort. This clonotype was counted many times. Its antigen remains unknown. Through Arm-PCR of CDR3 regions and iRepertoire HTBI primers, TCR beta libraries were built. TCRdb reprocessed the multiplex PCR reads with MiXCR, giving one entry per CDR3 protein. The data contain about 310,000 distinct CDR3 sequences, around 23% of them singletons. Study-wide points: Persistent disease exhibited a predilection for TRBV28, TRBJ1-2 and TRBJ2-5. A limited number of samples was an acknowledged limitation.

Germline V gene data show CDR1 as SQVTM and CDR2 as ANQGSEA. There are 12 residues in the CDR3. Trimming took off 4 bases at V and 0 bases at J, with 6 bases between the two ends. The sample in question was peripheral blood mononuclear cells (PBMCs), obtained when the disease was refractory, from a patient treated with antithyroid drugs. The sequence was obtained from a female donor with Graves disease. The chain links TRBV29-1 to TRBJ1-1; D is ambiguous. The CDR3 sequence: CSVGDMNTEAFF. The CDR3 DNA follows: TGCAGCGTTGGGGATATGAACACTGAAGCTTTCTTT.